This record covers a single T cell receptor (beta chain). Assay used: immunoSEQ multiplex PCR; TCRdb lists only in-frame clones, some missing. Of about 100,000 clones detected, roughly 87% appear once; the ten largest clones hold about a sixth. This sample was included in a study of control samples from healthy donors and cancer patients. The source is a woman aged 50 to 65 in good health. The sequencing input was blood.

The CDR3 nucleotides read TGTGCCAGCAGCTCCTCCGGGACAGGGCGGCGGCCCCAGCATTTT. Translated: CASSSSGTGRRPQHF. The rearrangement uses TRBV7-9 and TRBJ1-5; 9 bases align to TRBD1. Germline values: CDR1 SEHNR, CDR2 FQNEAQ (reference sequence). CDR3 length: 15 residues. V gave up 4 bases and J gave up 9 bases; unmatched junction bases: 10. Based on the CDR3 plus reference TRBV7-9 and TRBJ1-5, the full variable domain is DTGVSQNPRHKITKRGQNVTFRCDPISEHNRLYWYRQTLGQGPEFLTYFQNEAQLEKSRLLSDRFSAERPKGSFSTLEIQRTEQGDSAMYLCASSSSGTGRRPQHFGDGTRLSIL.